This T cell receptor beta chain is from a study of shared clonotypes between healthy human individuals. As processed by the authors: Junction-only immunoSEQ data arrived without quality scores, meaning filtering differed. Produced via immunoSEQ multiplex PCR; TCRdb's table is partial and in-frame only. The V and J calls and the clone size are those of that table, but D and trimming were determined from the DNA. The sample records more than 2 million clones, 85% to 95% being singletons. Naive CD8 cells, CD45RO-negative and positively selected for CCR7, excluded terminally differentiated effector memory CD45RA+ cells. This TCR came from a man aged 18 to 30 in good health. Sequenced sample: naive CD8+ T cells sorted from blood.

The CDR3 DNA reads TGTGCCAGCAGGAAATGGGGGGATGAGCAGTTCTTC. Encoded protein: CASRKWGDEQFF. The V and J genes are TRBV27 and TRBJ2-1, with D maybe TRBD2 (6 bases). The ends were cut back, 6 bases at V and 8 bases at J, with 11 bases in the middle. The CDR3 has 12 residues. The V gene's germline CDR1 is MNHEY and CDR2 SMNVEV (reference sequence).